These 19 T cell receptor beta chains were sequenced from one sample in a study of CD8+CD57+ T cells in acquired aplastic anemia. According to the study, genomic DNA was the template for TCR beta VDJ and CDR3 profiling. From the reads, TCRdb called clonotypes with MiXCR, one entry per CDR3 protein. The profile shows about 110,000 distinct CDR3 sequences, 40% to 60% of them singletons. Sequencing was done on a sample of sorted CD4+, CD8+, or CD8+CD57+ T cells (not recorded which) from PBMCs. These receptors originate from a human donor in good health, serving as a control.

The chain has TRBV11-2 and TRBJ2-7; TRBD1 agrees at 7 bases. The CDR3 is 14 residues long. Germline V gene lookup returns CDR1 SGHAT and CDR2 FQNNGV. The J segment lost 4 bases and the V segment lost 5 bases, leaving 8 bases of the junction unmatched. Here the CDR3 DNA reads TGTGCCAGCAGCGCCCCGGGACAGCTATACGAGCAGTACTTC. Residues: CASSAPGQLYEQYF. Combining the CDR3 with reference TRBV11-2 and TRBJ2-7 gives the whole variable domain EAGVAQSPRYKIIEKRQSVAFWCNPISGHATLYWYQQILGQGPKLLIQFQNNGVVDDSQLPKDRFSAERLKGVDSTLKIQPAKLEDSAVYLCASSAPGQLYEQYFGPGTRLTVT.

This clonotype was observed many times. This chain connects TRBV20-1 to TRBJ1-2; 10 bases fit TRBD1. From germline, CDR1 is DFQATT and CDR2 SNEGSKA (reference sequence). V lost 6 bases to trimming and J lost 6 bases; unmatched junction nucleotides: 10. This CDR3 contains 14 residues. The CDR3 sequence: CSAAGQGLSDGYTF. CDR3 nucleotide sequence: TGCAGTGCGGCGGGACAGGGGCTGTCTGATGGCTACACCTTC.

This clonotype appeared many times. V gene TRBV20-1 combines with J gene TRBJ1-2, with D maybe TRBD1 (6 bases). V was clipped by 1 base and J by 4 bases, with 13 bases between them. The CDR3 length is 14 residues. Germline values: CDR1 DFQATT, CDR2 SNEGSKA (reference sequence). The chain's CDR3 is CSARVGAPGYGYTF. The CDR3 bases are TGCAGTGCTAGAGTGGGGGCCCCCGGCTATGGCTACACCTTC.

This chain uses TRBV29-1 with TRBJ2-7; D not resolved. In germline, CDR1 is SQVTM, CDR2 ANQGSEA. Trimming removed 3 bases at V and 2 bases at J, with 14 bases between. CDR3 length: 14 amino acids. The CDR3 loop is CSVEDAYIPYEQYF. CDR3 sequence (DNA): TGCAGCGTTGAGGACGCCTATATTCCCTACGAGCAGTACTTC.

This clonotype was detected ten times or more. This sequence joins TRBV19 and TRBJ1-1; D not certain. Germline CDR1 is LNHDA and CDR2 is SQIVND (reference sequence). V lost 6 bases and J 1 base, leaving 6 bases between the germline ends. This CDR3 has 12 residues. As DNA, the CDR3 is TGTGCCAGTAGGATCGGGAACACTGAAGCTTTCTTT. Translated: CASRIGNTEAFF.

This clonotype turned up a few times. For the CDR3, the DNA is TGTGCCACCAGCAGAGTATTAGTAGATCCCTACAATGAGCAGTTCTTC. Its translation is CATSRVLVDPYNEQFF. This sequence joins TRBV15 and TRBJ2-1; D unresolved. Germline-derived CDR1 and CDR2 are LNHNV and YYDKDF (reference sequence). The V gene lost 1 base and the J gene lost 2 bases, with 12 bases spanning the gap. The CDR3 totals 16 residues.

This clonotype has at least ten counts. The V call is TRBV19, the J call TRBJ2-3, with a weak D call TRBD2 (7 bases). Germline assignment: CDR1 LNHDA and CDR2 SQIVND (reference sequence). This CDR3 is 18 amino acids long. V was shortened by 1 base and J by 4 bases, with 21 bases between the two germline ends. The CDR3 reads CASSIVIVGGGTSDTQYF. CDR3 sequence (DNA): TGTGCCAGTAGTATAGTCATCGTGGGGGGGGGCACATCAGATACGCAGTATTTT. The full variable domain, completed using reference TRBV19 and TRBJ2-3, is DGGITQSPKYLFRKEGQNVTLSCEQNLNHDAMYWYRQDPGQGLRLIYYSQIVNDFQKGDIAEGYSVSREKKESFPLTVTSAQKNPTAFYLCASSIVIVGGGTSDTQYFGPGTRLTVL.

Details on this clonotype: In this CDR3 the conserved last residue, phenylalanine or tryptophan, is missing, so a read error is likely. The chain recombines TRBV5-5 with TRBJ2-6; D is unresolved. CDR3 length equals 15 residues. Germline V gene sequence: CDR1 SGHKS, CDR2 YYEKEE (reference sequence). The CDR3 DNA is TGTGCCGGCAGCCGGAGCAGCTCTGGGGCCAACGTCCTGACTTCC. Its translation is CAGSRSSSGANVLTS.

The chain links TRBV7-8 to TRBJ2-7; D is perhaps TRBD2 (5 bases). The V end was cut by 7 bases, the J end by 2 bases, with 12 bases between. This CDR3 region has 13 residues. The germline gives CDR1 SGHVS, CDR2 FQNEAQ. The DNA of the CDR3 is TGTGCCAGCAAGGAGGCAGCCGCCTACGAGCAGTACTTC. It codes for CASKEAAAYEQYF. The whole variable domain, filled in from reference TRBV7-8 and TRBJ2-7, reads GAGVSQSPRYKVAKRGQDVALRCDPISGHVSLFWYQQALGQGPEFLTYFQNEAQLDKSGLPSDRFFAERPEGSVSTLKIQRTQQEDSAVYLCASKEAAAYEQYFGPGTRLTVT.

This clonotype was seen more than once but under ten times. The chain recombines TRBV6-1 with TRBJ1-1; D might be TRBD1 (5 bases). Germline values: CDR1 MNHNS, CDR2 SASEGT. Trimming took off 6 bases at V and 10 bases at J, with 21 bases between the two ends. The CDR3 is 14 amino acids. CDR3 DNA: TGTGCCAGCAGCGGAAGCCCCGGGGCTGAGATAGCTTTCTTT. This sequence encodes CASSGSPGAEIAFF.

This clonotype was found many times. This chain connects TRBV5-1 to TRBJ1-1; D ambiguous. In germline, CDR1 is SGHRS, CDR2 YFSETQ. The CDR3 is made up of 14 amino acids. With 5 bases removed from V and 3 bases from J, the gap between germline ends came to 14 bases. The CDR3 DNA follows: TGCGCCAGCAGTGAAGGACGGATGCACACTGAAGCTTTCTTT. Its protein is CASSEGRMHTEAFF.

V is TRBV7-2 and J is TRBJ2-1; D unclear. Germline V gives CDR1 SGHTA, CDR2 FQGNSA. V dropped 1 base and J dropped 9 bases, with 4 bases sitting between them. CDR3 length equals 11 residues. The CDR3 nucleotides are TGTGCCAGCAGCTTAGTAATTGAGCAGTTCTTC. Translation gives CASSLVIEQFF.

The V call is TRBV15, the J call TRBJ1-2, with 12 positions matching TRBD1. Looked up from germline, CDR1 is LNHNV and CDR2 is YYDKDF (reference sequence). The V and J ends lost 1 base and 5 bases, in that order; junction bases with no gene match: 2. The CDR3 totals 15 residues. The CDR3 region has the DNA TGTGCCACCAGCAGAGTGGGACAGGGGGCGTATGGCTACACCTTC. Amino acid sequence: CATSRVGQGAYGYTF.

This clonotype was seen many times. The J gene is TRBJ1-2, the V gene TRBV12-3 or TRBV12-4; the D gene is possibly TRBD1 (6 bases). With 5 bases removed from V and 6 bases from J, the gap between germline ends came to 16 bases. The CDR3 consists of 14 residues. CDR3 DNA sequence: TGTGCCAGCAGTCCCGAGGGACACCACAATGGCTACACCTTC. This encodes CASSPEGHHNGYTF.

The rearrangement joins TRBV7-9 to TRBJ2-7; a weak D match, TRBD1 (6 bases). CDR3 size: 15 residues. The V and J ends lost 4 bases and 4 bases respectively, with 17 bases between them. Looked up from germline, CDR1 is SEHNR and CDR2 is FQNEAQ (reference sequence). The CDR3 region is CASSSTGRTPYEQYF. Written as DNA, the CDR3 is TGTGCCAGCAGCTCCACAGGGCGAACGCCGTACGAGCAGTACTTC.

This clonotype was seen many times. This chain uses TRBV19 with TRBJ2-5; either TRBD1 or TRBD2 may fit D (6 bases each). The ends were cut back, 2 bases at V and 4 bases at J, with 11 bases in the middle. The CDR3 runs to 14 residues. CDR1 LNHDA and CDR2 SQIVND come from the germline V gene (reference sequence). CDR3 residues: CASSIPGAGETQYF. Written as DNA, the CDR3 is TGTGCCAGTAGTATACCGGGGGCAGGAGAGACCCAGTACTTC.

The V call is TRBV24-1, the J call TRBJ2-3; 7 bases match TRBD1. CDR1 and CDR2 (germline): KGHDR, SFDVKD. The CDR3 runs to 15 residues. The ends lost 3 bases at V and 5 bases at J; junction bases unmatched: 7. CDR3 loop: CATSDPMTGRDTQYF. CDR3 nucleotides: TGTGCCACCAGTGATCCGATGACAGGGCGAGATACGCAGTATTTT.

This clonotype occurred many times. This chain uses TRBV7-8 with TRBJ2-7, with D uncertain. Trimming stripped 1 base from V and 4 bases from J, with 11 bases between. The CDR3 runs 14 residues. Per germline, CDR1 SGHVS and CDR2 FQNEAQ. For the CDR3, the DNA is TGTGCCAGCAGCTTAGATAGGGTAGGATACGAGCAGTACTTC. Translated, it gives CASSLDRVGYEQYF.

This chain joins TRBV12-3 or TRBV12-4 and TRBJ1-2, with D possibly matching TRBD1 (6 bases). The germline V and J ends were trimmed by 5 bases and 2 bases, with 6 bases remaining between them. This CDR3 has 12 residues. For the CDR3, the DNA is TGTGCCAGCAGTGGACAGAACTATGGCTACACCTTC. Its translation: CASSGQNYGYTF.